This T cell receptor (beta chain) stems from a study of cytomegalovirus exposure and HLA in healthy donors. Study as a whole: Of all 400 or so donors who were genotyped, roughly 81% belonged to the Caucasian-associated ancestry cluster. Findings and caveats of the study: TCR beta chains associated with HLA were, in a later analysis, more clonally expanded than equally common others. Trimming of TCR beta V- and J-genes showed a link, identified in a later analysis, to a missense DCLRE1C variant. The classifier, whose performance was assessed in both the original and validation cohorts, reportedly diagnosed cytomegalovirus status with high specificity and sensitivity.

Use of 60 Vbeta and 13 Jbeta primers characterized the PCR. Assay: immunoSEQ multiplex PCR; the TCRdb copy retains only in-frame clones and omits some. The data contain over 150,000 clones, 70% to 75% of them singletons. After removal of 2 bases from V and 3 bases from J, the junction contained 3 bases not matched to a gene. Germline CDR1 SGHTS, CDR2 YDEGEE. The CDR3 has 16 amino acids. Turning to this clone: The antigen remains unidentified.

This rearrangement joins TRBV5-8 to TRBJ1-3; TRBD1 matches at 12 bases. The source material was PBMCs. This TCR came from a man aged 30 to 39 in good health and CMV-seropositive. In DNA, the CDR3 is TGTGCCAGCAGCTTTGGGACAGGGGGCGGTGGAAACACCATATATTTT. This sequence encodes CASSFGTGGGGNTIYF.